One and the same sample provided the 9 T cell receptor beta chains below, sequenced in a study of T cells in Graves' hyperthyroidism and ophthalmopathy. RNA transcripts provided the source from which TCR beta CDR3 regions were amplified. HTBI primers were used for first-round RT-PCR of the TCR CDR3. TCRdb independently ran MiXCR on the multiplex PCR reads; one entry per CDR3 protein. The table includes about 640,000 distinct CDR3 sequences, less than 25% detected once. The sample taken for sequencing was blood. The receptors were sampled from a man in his thirties or forties with Graves' ophthalmopathy.

This clonotype occurred a few times. The chain is built from TRBV18 and TRBJ1-4; weak D call: TRBD1 (6 bases). The CDR3 has 14 residues. With 3 bases removed from V and 5 bases from J, the gap between germline ends came to 10 bases. CDR1 and CDR2 from the germline V gene are KGHSH and LQKENI. The CDR3 region has the DNA TGTGCCAGCTCACCGGACAGCGAGAATGAAAAACTGTTTTTT. Its protein is CASSPDSENEKLFF. The full variable domain, in which reference TRBV18 and TRBJ1-4 provide the parts outside the CDR3, is NAGVMQNPRHLVRRRGQEARLRCSPMKGHSHVYWYRQLPEEGLKFMVYLQKENIIDESGMPKERFSAEFPKEGPSILRIQQVVRGDSAAYFCASSPDSENEKLFFGSGTQLSVL.

The sample holds a few counts of this clonotype. The CDR3 region has the DNA TGTGCCAGCAGCCGTAATCAGGGGAAGCAGTTCTTC. Its translation: CASSRNQGKQFF. The chain combines TRBV7-9 with TRBJ2-1; tentatively, D is TRBD1 (6 bases). Between the trimmed V and J ends, which lost 5 bases and 11 bases, there was a span of 13 bases. The CDR3 loop spans 12 amino acids. The germline V gene has CDR1 SEHNR and CDR2 FQNEAQ (reference sequence).

This chain joins TRBV9 and TRBJ2-3; TRBD2 aligns across 11 bases. The length of the CDR3 is 17 residues. The germline V gene encodes CDR1 SGDLS and CDR2 YYNGEE. V trimming: 4 bases; J trimming: 6 bases; junction bases outside the gene matches: 13. This chain's CDR3 is CASSSSAGTSGTDTQYF. The CDR3 DNA sequence: TGTGCCAGCAGCTCATCAGCCGGGACTAGCGGTACGGATACGCAGTATTTT.

This clonotype turned up a few times. The rearrangement joins TRBV4-3 to TRBJ2-3; the match to TRBD1 covers 8 bases. V shed 0 bases and J 4 bases; nucleotides not matched to a gene: 3. This CDR3 contains 15 residues. CDR1 LGHNA and CDR2 YSLEER come from the germline V gene. The CDR3 region is CASSQDGQGADTQYF. CDR3 in DNA: TGCGCCAGCAGCCAAGATGGACAGGGCGCAGATACGCAGTATTTT.

This clonotype was seen many times. The V and J genes are TRBV30 and TRBJ2-3, with D tentatively TRBD1 or TRBD2 (6 bases each). V lost 4 bases, J lost 6 bases, and 8 bases lay in between. CDR3 length equals 11 residues. Germline loops: CDR1 GTSNPN, CDR2 SVGIG (reference sequence). CDR3 amino acids: CAWMGGDTQYF. CDR3 DNA: TGTGCCTGGATGGGGGGCGATACGCAGTATTTT.

The V and J genes are TRBV20-1 and TRBJ1-5; D is perhaps TRBD1 (6 bases). Germline CDR1 reads DFQATT; CDR2 reads SNEGSKA (reference sequence). V dropped 6 bases and J dropped 8 bases, with 17 bases sitting between them. The CDR3 contains 13 residues. CDR3 in DNA: TGCAGTGCGCTACAGGGTGGAGATAAGCCCCAGCATTTT. This gives the protein CSALQGGDKPQHF.

This rearrangement joins TRBV6-2 or TRBV6-3 to TRBJ1-5, with D possibly being TRBD1 (5 bases). This CDR3 comprises 16 residues. With 2 bases removed from V and 2 bases from J, the gap between germline ends came to 13 bases. Germline V lookup: CDR1 MNHEY, CDR2 SVGEGT. The CDR3 DNA sequence: TGTGCCAGCAGTTACCGGGGCCGATCAGGCAATCAGCCCCAGCATTTT. This sequence encodes CASSYRGRSGNQPQHF.

This clonotype was counted at least ten times. The V and J genes are TRBV7-2 and TRBJ2-7; 7 nucleotides align to TRBD2. The CDR3 runs 15 residues. V dropped 4 bases and J dropped 2; count of bases not matched to a gene: 8. CDR1 is SGHTA and CDR2 is FQGNSA in the germline V gene. For the CDR3, the DNA is TGTGCCAGCAGCTCCGGGGGAGGGTCCGCCTACGAGCAGTACTTC. Its protein product is CASSSGGGSAYEQYF.

V usage is TRBV7-9 and J usage is TRBJ2-1; D may be TRBD1 (5 bases). The CDR3 spans 17 residues. The V gene lost 8 bases and the J gene lost 5 bases, with 25 bases spanning the gap. Germline V gives CDR1 SEHNR, CDR2 FQNEAQ (reference sequence). The chain's CDR3 is CASGPRLGDYGHNEQFF. DNA of the CDR3: TGTGCCAGCGGACCCCGGTTAGGGGATTATGGTCACAATGAGCAGTTCTTC. Full variable domain (missing parts from reference TRBV7-9 and TRBJ2-1): DTGVSQNPRHKITKRGQNVTFRCDPISEHNRLYWYRQTLGQGPEFLTYFQNEAQLEKSRLLSDRFSAERPKGSFSTLEIQRTEQGDSAMYLCASGPRLGDYGHNEQFFGPGTRLTVL.